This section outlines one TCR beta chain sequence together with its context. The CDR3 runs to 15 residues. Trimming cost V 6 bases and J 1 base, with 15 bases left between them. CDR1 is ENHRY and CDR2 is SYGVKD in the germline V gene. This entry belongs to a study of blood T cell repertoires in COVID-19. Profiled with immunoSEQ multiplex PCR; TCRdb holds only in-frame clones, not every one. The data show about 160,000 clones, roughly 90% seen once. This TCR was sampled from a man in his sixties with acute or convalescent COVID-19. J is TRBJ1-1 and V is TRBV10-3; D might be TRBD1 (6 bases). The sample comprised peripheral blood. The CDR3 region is CAIRSQGAANTEAFF. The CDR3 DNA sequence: TGTGCCATCAGATCACAGGGAGCCGCGAACACTGAAGCTTTCTTT.